These 8 T cell receptor beta chains originate from one sample sequenced in a study of naive and memory T cell subsets. Overall study results and limits: A few larger clonotypes appeared in naive repertoires, especially CD8, possibly memory cells re-expressing CD45RA.

The beta constant-region primer was an equimolar mix of two oligonucleotides covering TRBC1 and TRBC2. Nested alpha and beta constant-region primers with the SP2 primer drove four PCR rounds on ligated cDNA. TCRdb ran MiXCR on the UMI-ligation and nested PCR reads and lists one entry per CDR3 protein. Seen here are about 150,000 distinct CDR3 sequences, roughly 22% observed once, and the top ten hold 0.09% to 0.13%. These receptors are not linked to any known antigen. Sequenced material: naive CD4+ T cells from blood. The source is a human donor in good health.

This clonotype was counted ten times or more. V gene TRBV5-4 combines with J gene TRBJ1-6, with 9 bases identical to TRBD1. This CDR3 contains 14 residues. Germline trimming cut 3 bases from V and 13 bases from J; bases unmatched to any gene: 8. Germline V gives CDR1 SGHNT, CDR2 YYREEE (reference sequence). Here the CDR3 reads CASSSGQGSTPLHF. The CDR3 DNA reads as TGTGCCAGCAGCTCGGGACAGGGTAGTACTCCCCTCCACTTT.

In this sample, this clonotype turned up a few times. This chain uses TRBV28 with TRBJ2-7; the D gene is possibly TRBD1 (5 bases). Germline CDR1 MDHEN, CDR2 SYDVKM. This CDR3 is built from 13 residues. Trimming cost V 5 bases and J 7 bases, with 15 bases left between them. The CDR3 sequence is CASSRRAPSEQYF. CDR3 coding DNA: TGTGCCAGCAGTCGCAGGGCGCCGAGTGAGCAGTACTTC.

This clonotype was found many times. As DNA, the CDR3 is TGTGCCAGCAGTTACTTGCGGTCTGACAATGAGCAGTTCTTC. This translates into CASSYLRSDNEQFF. The V gene is TRBV6-5, the J gene TRBJ2-1; D remains ambiguous. Trimming removed 1 base at V and 5 bases at J, with 9 bases between. Germline CDR1 and CDR2: MNHEY and SVGAGI. The CDR3 runs 14 residues.

V usage is TRBV27 and J usage is TRBJ1-1, with 8 positions matching TRBD1. The CDR3 sequence is 15 residues long. Germline assignment: CDR1 MNHEY and CDR2 SMNVEV (reference sequence). V gave up 6 bases and J gave up 4 bases; unmatched junction bases: 10. In DNA, the CDR3 is TGTGCCAGCAGGGATACAGGGGGGCAGGGCACTGAAGCTTTCTTT. It translates to CASRDTGGQGTEAFF.

This clonotype has more than one count but fewer than ten. The V call is TRBV30, the J call TRBJ2-5, with 9 bases matching TRBD1. The CDR3 spans 13 residues. With 5 bases clipped from V and 1 base from J, the junction kept 2 bases outside the gene matches. Germline assignment: CDR1 GTSNPN and CDR2 SVGIG (reference sequence). DNA of the CDR3: TGTGCCTGGGGACAGGGGACCCAAGAGACCCAGTACTTC. Amino acids: CAWGQGTQETQYF.

In this sample, this clonotype turned up many times. The gene calls are TRBV20-1 and TRBJ2-3, with 11 positions matching TRBD2. Germline V lookup: CDR1 DFQATT, CDR2 SNEGSKA (reference sequence). The CDR3 contains 15 residues. Losses at the gene ends were 7 bases for V and 2 bases for J; bases not matched to a gene: 8. The CDR3 loop is CSVMGLAENTDTQYF. DNA of the CDR3: TGCAGTGTTATGGGACTAGCGGAGAACACAGATACGCAGTATTTT.

This clonotype occurred many times. J is TRBJ2-2 and V is TRBV5-4, with D tentatively TRBD2 (6 bases). This CDR3 has 17 residues. Germline V CDR1 and CDR2: SGHNT, YYREEE (reference sequence). V lost 9 bases and J 3 bases, leaving 24 bases between the germline ends. The CDR3: CATASLSRELHTGELFF. The CDR3 DNA sequence: TGTGCCACCGCATCTCTGAGTCGGGAGTTACACACCGGGGAGCTGTTTTTT.

This clonotype was seen a handful of times. CDR3 nucleotide sequence: TGTGCCAGCAGTTTATCGGGGTATGCTAATGAAAAACTGTTTTTT. Protein sequence: CASSLSGYANEKLFF. The chain combines TRBV28 with TRBJ1-4; no reliable D call. CDR1 is MDHEN and CDR2 is SYDVKM in the germline V gene. CDR3 length equals 15 residues. The V end was cut by 1 base, the J end by 3 bases, with 9 bases between.